This T cell receptor beta chain was identified during a study of cytomegalovirus exposure and HLA in healthy donors. Study-level results: Later analysis associated a missense DCLRE1C variant with TCR beta V- and J-gene trimming. Presence/absence analyses rested on an assumption that sequencing depth was roughly uniform across donors. Cytomegalovirus association was listed for 150 or so TCR beta chains.

This clone has just a few counts. What it recognizes is unknown. It was with 60 Vbeta and 13 Jbeta primers that the PCR ran. Sequencing used immunoSEQ multiplex PCR; TCRdb keeps in-frame clones, though not all of them. The table lists roughly 200,000 clones, around 81% of them singletons. Germline lookup yields CDR1 SGHRS and CDR2 YFSETQ. CDR3 length: 15 amino acids. The V end was cut by 4 bases, the J end by 4 bases, with 14 bases between. The specimen was PBMCs. This sequence originates from a man aged 25-40 years in good health and CMV-seronegative. The V gene is TRBV5-1, the J gene TRBJ1-4; no clear D. The CDR3 sequence: CASSPGGRFNEKLFF. The CDR3 coding sequence is TGCGCCAGCAGCCCCGGAGGCAGGTTTAATGAAAAACTGTTTTTT.